The T cell receptor beta chain under discussion was sequenced for a study of T cell repertoires in cytomegalovirus infection. As for the study in general: CMV infection and matching HLA type were both indicated by public TCR beta signatures.

One entry per CDR3 protein, called by TCRdb with MiXCR from the reads. The sample includes about 450,000 distinct CDR3 sequences, 25% to 40% seen only once; the top ten take approximately 15%. Notes on the study in general: In two of eight donors, the top clonotype was HLA-C-restricted CMV-specific. The cumulative frequency of public TCR beta families distinguished individuals who carried CMV together with the relevant HLA.

The CDR3 spans 11 residues. Between the trimmed V and J ends, which lost 6 bases and 10 bases, there was a span of 15 bases. Per germline, CDR1 DFQATT and CDR2 SNEGSKA (reference sequence). Only a few counts were recorded for this clonotype. Its cognate antigen is unknown. The sequence came from a human donor in good health (CMV status not recorded). Some clones in this sample may be carry-over from other donors' samples. The sequencing sample was made of PBMCs. The rearrangement links TRBV20-1 to TRBJ1-1, with D perhaps TRBD1 (5 bases). The DNA for the CDR3 is TGCAGTGCCCCCCGAGGACAAAGAGCTTTCTTT. Its protein product is CSAPRGQRAFF.